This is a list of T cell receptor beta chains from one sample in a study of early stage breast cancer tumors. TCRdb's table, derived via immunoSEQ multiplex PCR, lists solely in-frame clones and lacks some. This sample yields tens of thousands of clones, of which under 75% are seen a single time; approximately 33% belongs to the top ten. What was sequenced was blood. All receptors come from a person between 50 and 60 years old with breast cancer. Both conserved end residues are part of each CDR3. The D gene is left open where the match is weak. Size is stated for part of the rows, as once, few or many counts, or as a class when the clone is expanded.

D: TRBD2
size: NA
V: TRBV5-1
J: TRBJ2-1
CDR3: CASSLGTSGTYNEQFF
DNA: TGCGCCAGCAGCTTGGGGACTAGCGGGACCTACAATGAGCAGTTCTTC

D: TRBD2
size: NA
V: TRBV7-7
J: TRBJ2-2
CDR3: CASSGGYGELFF
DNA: TGTGCTAGCTCGGGGGGATATGGGGAGCTGTTTTTT

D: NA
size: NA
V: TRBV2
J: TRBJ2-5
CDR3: CARGAWGGSGLEETQYF
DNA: TGTGCCAGAGGGGCCTGGGGGGGCTCTGGTCTAGAAGAGACCCAGTACTTC

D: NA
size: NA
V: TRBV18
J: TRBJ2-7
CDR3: CASSPPARPSYEQYF
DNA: TGTGCCAGCTCACCACCAGCCAGGCCCTCCTACGAGCAGTACTTC

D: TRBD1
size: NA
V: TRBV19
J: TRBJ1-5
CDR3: CASSIDRGSSQPQHF
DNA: TGTGCCAGTAGTATCGACAGGGGGTCTAGCCAGCCCCAGCATTTT

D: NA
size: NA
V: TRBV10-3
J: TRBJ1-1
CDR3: CAITETAQSMNTEAFF
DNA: TGTGCCATCACTGAGACAGCCCAATCCATGAACACTGAAGCTTTCTTT

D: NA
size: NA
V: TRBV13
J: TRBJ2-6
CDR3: CASRDHSSGANVLTF
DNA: TGTGCCAGCAGGGACCACAGCTCTGGGGCCAACGTCCTGACTTTC

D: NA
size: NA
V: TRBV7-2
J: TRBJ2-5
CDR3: CASSWGSQGETQYF
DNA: TGTGCCAGCAGCTGGGGGTCCCAAGGCGAGACCCAGTACTTC

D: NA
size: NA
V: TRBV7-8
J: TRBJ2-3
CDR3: CASSRPGQNTDTQYF
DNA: TGTGCCAGCAGCCGACCGGGACAAAACACAGATACGCAGTATTTT

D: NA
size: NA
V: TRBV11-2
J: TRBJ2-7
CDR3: CASSPQSPLSFTYEQYF
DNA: TGTGCCAGCAGCCCTCAATCCCCGCTATCCTTTACCTACGAGCAGTACTTC

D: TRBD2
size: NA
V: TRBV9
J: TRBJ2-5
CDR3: CASSVGPVAGGQETQYF
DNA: TGTGCCAGCAGCGTAGGACCAGTAGCGGGAGGGCAAGAGACCCAGTACTTC

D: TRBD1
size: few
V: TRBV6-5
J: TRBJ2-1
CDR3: CASTGTGGNEQFF
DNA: TGTGCCAGCACGGGGACAGGGGGCAATGAGCAGTTCTTC

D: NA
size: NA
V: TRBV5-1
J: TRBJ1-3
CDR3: CASSSDASSGNTIYF
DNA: TGCGCCAGCAGCTCGGACGCAAGCTCTGGAAACACCATATATTTT

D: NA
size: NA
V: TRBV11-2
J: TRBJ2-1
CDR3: CASSLVGSTYNEQFF
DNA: TGTGCCAGCAGCTTAGTAGGGTCCACGTACAATGAGCAGTTCTTC

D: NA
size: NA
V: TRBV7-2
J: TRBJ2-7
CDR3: CASSLGQEPYEQYF
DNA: TGTGCCAGCAGCTTAGGACAGGAGCCCTACGAGCAGTACTTC

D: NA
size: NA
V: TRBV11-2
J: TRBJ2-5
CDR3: CASSLGFARREETQYF
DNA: TGTGCCAGCAGCTTAGGATTTGCCAGGAGGGAGGAGACCCAGTACTTC

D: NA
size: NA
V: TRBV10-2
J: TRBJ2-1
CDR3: CASSERALRGNEQFF
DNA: TGCGCCAGCAGTGAGAGGGCCTTGAGGGGCAATGAGCAGTTCTTC

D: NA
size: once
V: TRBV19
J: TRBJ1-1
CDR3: CASSIRAGMNTEAFF
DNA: TGTGCCAGTAGTATTCGGGCGGGAATGAACACTGAAGCTTTCTTT

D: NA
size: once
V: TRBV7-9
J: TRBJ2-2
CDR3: CASSLAGGGELFF
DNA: TGTGCCAGCAGCTTAGCCGGGGGCGGGGAGCTGTTTTTT

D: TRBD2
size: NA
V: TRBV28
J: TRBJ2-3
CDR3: CASSPPSGLTDTQYF
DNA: TGTGCCAGCAGTCCCCCTAGCGGGCTCACAGATACGCAGTATTTT

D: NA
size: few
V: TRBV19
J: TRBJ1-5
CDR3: CASSMPRGSSNQPQHF
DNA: TGTGCCAGTAGTATGCCCCGTGGCAGCAGCAATCAGCCCCAGCATTTT

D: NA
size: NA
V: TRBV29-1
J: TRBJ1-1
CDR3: CSVEEATELNTEAFF
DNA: TGCAGCGTTGAAGAAGCGACAGAATTGAACACTGAAGCTTTCTTT

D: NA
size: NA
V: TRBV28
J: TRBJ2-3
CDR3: CASSLEGRTDTQYF
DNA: TGTGCCAGCAGTTTGGAGGGGAGGACAGATACGCAGTATTTT

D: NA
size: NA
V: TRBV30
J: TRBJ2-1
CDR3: CAWSVRGHQFF
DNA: TGTGCCTGGAGTGTAAGGGGCCATCAGTTCTTC

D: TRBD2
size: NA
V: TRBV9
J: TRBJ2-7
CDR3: CASSASGLGSYEQYF
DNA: TGTGCCAGCAGCGCTTCGGGACTAGGGTCCTACGAGCAGTACTTC

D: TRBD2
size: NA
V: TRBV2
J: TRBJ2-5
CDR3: CASSPRGGRQETQYF
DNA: TGTGCCAGCAGTCCCCGGGGGGGCCGACAAGAGACCCAGTACTTC

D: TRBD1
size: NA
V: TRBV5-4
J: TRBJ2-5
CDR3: CASSMGQGRGAQYF
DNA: TGTGCCAGCAGCATGGGACAGGGGAGGGGGGCCCAGTACTTC

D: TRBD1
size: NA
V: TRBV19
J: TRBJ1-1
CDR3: CASSIDRNRGSAFF
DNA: TGTGCCAGTAGTATAGATCGAAACAGGGGATCGGCTTTCTTT

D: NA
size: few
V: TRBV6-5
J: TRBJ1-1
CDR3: CASTQGRGNTEAFF
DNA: TGTGCCAGCACCCAGGGTCGAGGGAACACTGAAGCTTTCTTT

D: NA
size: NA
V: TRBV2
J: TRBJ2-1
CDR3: CASKRDSSYNEQFF
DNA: TGTGCCAGCAAGCGAGACAGCTCCTACAATGAGCAGTTCTTC

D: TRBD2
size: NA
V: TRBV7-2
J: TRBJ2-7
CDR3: CASSGSGLAGDEQYF
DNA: TGTGCCAGCAGCGGTAGCGGCCTAGCGGGAGACGAGCAGTACTTC

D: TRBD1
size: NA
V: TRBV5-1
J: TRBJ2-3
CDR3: CASSPPTGGADTQYF
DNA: TGCGCCAGCAGCCCACCGACAGGGGGCGCAGATACGCAGTATTTT

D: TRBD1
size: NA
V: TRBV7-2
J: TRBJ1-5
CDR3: CASSFTGANQPQHF
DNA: TGTGCCAGCAGCTTTACAGGGGCCAATCAGCCCCAGCATTTT

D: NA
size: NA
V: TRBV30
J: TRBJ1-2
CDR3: CAWSKDLNYGYTF
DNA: TGTGCCTGGAGTAAGGACCTGAACTATGGCTACACCTTC

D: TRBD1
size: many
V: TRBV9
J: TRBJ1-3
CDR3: CASSVEGGRGNTIYF
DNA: TGTGCCAGCAGCGTAGAAGGGGGCAGGGGTAACACCATATATTTT

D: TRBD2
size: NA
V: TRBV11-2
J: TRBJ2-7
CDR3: CASSLGGLAGIYEQYF
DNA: TGTGCCAGCAGCTTAGGGGGACTAGCGGGGATCTACGAGCAGTACTTC

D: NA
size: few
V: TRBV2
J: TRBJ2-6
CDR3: CASELVTGGANVLTF
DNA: TGTGCCAGCGAGTTAGTAACAGGAGGGGCCAACGTCCTGACTTTC

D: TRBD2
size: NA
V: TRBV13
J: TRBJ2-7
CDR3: CASSSRTSIYEQYF
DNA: TGTGCCAGCAGCTCTCGGACTAGTATCTACGAGCAGTACTTC

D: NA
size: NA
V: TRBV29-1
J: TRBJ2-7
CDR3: CSVAQTTGSYEQYF
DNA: TGCAGCGTTGCACAAACGACAGGTTCCTACGAGCAGTACTTC

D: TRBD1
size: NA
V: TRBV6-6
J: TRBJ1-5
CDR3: CASSRSQGGNQPQHF
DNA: TGTGCCAGCAGTAGGTCCCAGGGGGGCAATCAGCCCCAGCATTTT

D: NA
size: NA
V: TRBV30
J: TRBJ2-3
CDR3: CAWQRTTDTQYF
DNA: TGTGCCTGGCAGCGAACCACAGATACGCAGTATTTT

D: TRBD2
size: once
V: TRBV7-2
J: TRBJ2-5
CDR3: CASSLVAGGSYQETQYF
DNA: TGTGCCAGCAGCTTAGTCGCGGGAGGGTCGTACCAAGAGACCCAGTACTTC